The 5 T cell receptor beta chains below were found in one sample sequenced in a study of prognosis after radiotherapy for stage I lung cancer (dated by TCRdb to the early 2020s). The sample was run on an Illumina HiSeq 3000. Two rounds of multiplex PCR were performed to amplify the TCR beta CDR3 region from genomic DNA. The first PCR round used primers specific to each TRBV and TRBJ gene, and the primer sequences were filed in Chinese patent CN105087789A. TCRdb reworked the public reads: Q25 trimming with fastp, MiXCR clone assembly, productive beta chains retained. Every entry covers one CDR3 protein and lists the most common genes and DNA from its rows. For this sample there are approximately 30,000 distinct CDR3 sequences; 25% to 40% appear just once. The top ten constitute roughly a third of the sample. This material consisted of PBMCs, taken before or after stereotactic body radiation therapy (not recorded which). The receptors come from a donor over 45 with non-small cell lung cancer.

This clonotype was seen at least ten times. The CDR3 spells CSARGNSGTSGRSSYEQYF. CDR3 bases: TGCAGTGCCAGGGGCAATTCCGGGACTAGCGGGCGCAGCTCCTACGAGCAGTACTTC. This sequence joins TRBV20-1 and TRBJ2-7, with 12 bases that match TRBD2. This CDR3 spans 19 amino acids. The trim removed 6 bases at V and 0 bases at J, leaving 18 bases unmatched. Germline V gene data show CDR1 as DFQATT and CDR2 as SNEGSKA (reference sequence).

There are many counts of this clonotype. V gene TRBV7-8 combines with J gene TRBJ2-7; D unclear. With 3 bases removed from V and 3 bases from J, the gap between germline ends came to 9 bases. Germline V gene lookup returns CDR1 SGHVS and CDR2 FQNEAQ. CDR3 length: 13 amino acids. CDR3 amino acids: CASSFGSYYEQYF. The CDR3 nucleotides read TGTGCCAGCAGCTTCGGCAGCTACTACGAGCAGTACTTC.

To note about this clonotype: Since a far larger clone is one base different, this is likely a read error. This chain uses TRBV6-4 with TRBJ2-2, with a tentative D call TRBD2 (5 bases). The germline CDR1 and CDR2 sequences are MRHNA and SNTAGT. Trimming cost V 3 bases and J 7 bases, with 12 bases left between them. This CDR3 is 14 amino acids long. CDR3 loop: CASSEVPSIGELFF. DNA of the CDR3: TGTGCCAGCAGTGAAGTTCCTAGCATCGGGGAGCTGTTTTTT.

V usage is TRBV11-2 and J usage is TRBJ1-2; 10 bases match TRBD1. CDR1 SGHAT and CDR2 FQNNGV come from the germline V gene. J lost 8 bases, V lost 5 bases, and 11 bases had no gene match. The CDR3 has 15 residues. The CDR3 here is CASSTLTGGSRGYTF. In DNA, the CDR3 is TGTGCCAGCAGCACATTGACAGGGGGCTCGCGGGGCTACACCTTC.

This chain uses TRBV19 with TRBJ2-2, with TRBD1 identical over 7 bases. Germline V gene lookup returns CDR1 LNHDA and CDR2 SQIVND (reference sequence). The CDR3 covers 15 residues. Trimming removed 3 bases from V and 8 bases from J; junction bases left unmatched: 9. CDR3 DNA sequence: TGTGCCAGTAGTATCCAGACAGGGTATGAAGGGGAGCTGTTTTTT. Translated, it gives CASSIQTGYEGELFF.